Below, 22 T cell receptor beta chains from the same sample are listed, as sequenced in a study of OX40 agonist ivuxolimab in advanced cancers. Libraries were constructed by the immunoSEQ multiplex PCR assay. Held by TCRdb, this immuneACCESS table contains in-frame sequences only and omits some clones. Under half of the omission traces to an unresolved V gene where checked; the cause of the rest is unknown. The sample yields roughly 56,000 clones; 75% to 90% were counted once. The ten biggest clones cover more than 15% of the sample. Specimen: CD4+ or CD8+ T cells sorted from blood, collected in a trial of the OX40 agonist ivuxolimab. The receptors come from an adult with an advanced solid tumor such as melanoma, head and neck, liver or kidney cancer.

V gene TRBV9 combines with J gene TRBJ2-1; TRBD2 matches 7 bases. CDR1 is SGDLS and CDR2 is YYNGEE in the germline V gene. The CDR3 is made up of 16 amino acids. Trimming removed 4 bases from V and 7 bases from J; junction bases left unmatched: 14. The CDR3 DNA sequence: TGTGCCAGCAGCCCCCTGGGAGACTGGCGGGGGAATGAGCAGTTCTTC. Its translation is CASSPLGDWRGNEQFF.

The CDR3 bases are TGTGCCAGCAGTTCGACTTACGAGCAGTACTTC. It is translated as CASSSTYEQYF. The rearrangement joins TRBV28 to TRBJ2-7; D not resolved. The CDR3 is 11 amino acids. Germline CDR1 reads MDHEN; CDR2 reads SYDVKM. V dropped 4 bases and J dropped 4 bases, with 5 bases sitting between them.

The chain uses TRBV7-3 and TRBJ2-1, with no clear D. The CDR3 length is 19 residues. The V end lost 2 bases, the J end lost 3 bases, and 23 bases lay between the germline ends. Looked up from germline, CDR1 is SGHTA and CDR2 is FQGTGA. DNA of the CDR3: TGTGCCAGCAGCTTACCCAGCTCGCCGGGTCGGTTCCTCTACAATGAGCAGTTCTTC. Translation gives CASSLPSSPGRFLYNEQFF.

The V and J genes are TRBV4-3 and TRBJ1-1; 9 bases fit TRBD1. CDR1 is LGHNA and CDR2 is YSLEER in the germline V gene. The ends lost 4 bases at V and 1 base at J; junction bases unmatched: 4. The CDR3 totals 15 residues. CDR3 residues: CASSPWTGANTEAFF. CDR3 nucleotide sequence: TGCGCCAGCAGCCCCTGGACAGGGGCGAACACTGAAGCTTTCTTT.

This clone was counted once. The rearrangement joins TRBV7-9 to TRBJ1-1; D is unresolved. This CDR3 has 11 residues. CDR1 and CDR2 from the germline V gene are SEHNR and FQNEAQ (reference sequence). The V end was cut by 3 bases, the J end by 3 bases, with 2 bases between. The CDR3 region is CASSFYTEAFF. The CDR3 DNA sequence: TGTGCCAGCAGCTTTTACACTGAAGCTTTCTTT.

The chain employs TRBV7-8 and TRBJ2-3; perhaps TRBD2 as D (6 bases). The CDR3 spans 14 residues. Germline CDR1 reads SGHVS; CDR2 reads FQNEAQ. The germline V and J ends were trimmed by 3 bases and 1 base, with 8 bases remaining between them. CDR3 DNA: TGTGCCAGCAGCTTTAGCGGAGGCACAGATACGCAGTATTTT. The encoded protein is CASSFSGGTDTQYF.

This rearrangement joins TRBV4-2 to TRBJ1-1, with D maybe TRBD1 (5 bases). The V end lost 0 bases, the J end lost 0 bases, and 11 bases lay between the germline ends. Looked up from germline, CDR1 is LGHNA and CDR2 is YNFKEQ. The CDR3 length is 16 residues. CDR3 coding DNA: TGTGCCAGCAGCCAAGACACAGGAGGAATGAACACTGAAGCTTTCTTT. Protein: CASSQDTGGMNTEAFF.

The rearrangement joins TRBV19 to TRBJ2-2; no definite D call. The germline CDR1 and CDR2 sequences are LNHDA and SQIVND (reference sequence). The CDR3 totals 11 residues. With 6 bases removed from V and 6 bases from J, the gap between germline ends came to 5 bases. CDR3: CASSAPGELFF. CDR3 DNA sequence: TGTGCCAGTAGCGCCCCCGGGGAGCTGTTTTTT.

The chain employs TRBV7-8 and TRBJ2-7, with 11 bases lining up with TRBD2. Germline loops: CDR1 SGHVS, CDR2 FQNEAQ. This CDR3 comprises 17 residues. V gave up 5 bases and J gave up 6 bases; unmatched junction bases: 15. CDR3 nucleotide sequence: TGTGCCAGCAGCAGAGCGAGGCCGGGACTAGCGGAATTCGAGCAGTACTTC. Amino acids: CASSRARPGLAEFEQYF.

The rearrangement links TRBV6-5 to TRBJ1-2; perhaps TRBD1 as D (5 bases). V lost 2 bases and J 8 bases, leaving 21 bases between the germline ends. This CDR3 spans 16 amino acids. CDR1 MNHEY and CDR2 SVGAGI come from the germline V gene. The CDR3 nucleotides read TGTGCCAGCAGTTACCGTCCGGGAGGGGCTTCTATCGGCTACACCTTC. Amino acid sequence: CASSYRPGGASIGYTF.

This clone appeared a few times. V gene TRBV10-2 combines with J gene TRBJ2-7; TRBD2 aligns across 7 bases. V was clipped by 11 bases and J by 6 bases; unmatched bases: 10. The CDR3 is made up of 12 amino acids. Germline-derived CDR1 and CDR2 are WSHSY and SAAADI. The CDR3 DNA is TGCGCCGGCGGGACTCCGGGGGGCGAGCAGTACTTC. Protein product: CAGGTPGGEQYF.

On this clone itself: A junction boundary mismatches the germline segment, possibly from a read error. Other DNA sequences from this sample encode an identical CDR3 as well. This chain uses TRBV9 with TRBJ1-5, with a possible D match to TRBD1 (5 bases). The CDR3 has 14 residues. The germline gives CDR1 SGDLS, CDR2 YYNGEE. The CDR3 spells CASSVALGGQPQHF. As DNA, the CDR3 is TGTGCCAGCAGCGTAGCTCTTGGGGGTCAGCCCCAGCATTTC.

The gene calls are TRBV28 and TRBJ2-7; D gene uncertain. The length of the CDR3 is 13 residues. V shed 3 bases and J shed 3 bases, with 9 bases lying between them. Germline V CDR1 and CDR2: MDHEN, SYDVKM. The CDR3 bases are TGTGCCAGCAGTTTTTTAGGGCTCTACGAGCAGTACTTC. Translation gives CASSFLGLYEQYF.

V gene TRBV28 combines with J gene TRBJ1-5, with D unclear. This CDR3 region has 15 residues. Per the germline V gene, CDR1 is MDHEN and CDR2 is SYDVKM. With 3 bases removed from V and 0 bases from J, the gap between germline ends came to 9 bases. The CDR3 protein is CASSLAGYSNQPQHF. The CDR3 DNA is TGTGCCAGCAGTTTGGCGGGGTATAGCAATCAGCCCCAGCATTTT.

V usage is TRBV28 and J usage is TRBJ2-7; TRBD1 agrees at 9 bases. The CDR3 consists of 16 residues. V was pared by 5 bases and J by 2 bases, with 10 bases of the junction left unmatched. Germline CDR1 MDHEN, CDR2 SYDVKM. The CDR3: CASSDDRGGGPYEQYF. The CDR3 nucleotides read TGTGCCAGCAGTGACGACAGGGGGGGAGGACCCTACGAGCAGTACTTC.

V is TRBV27 and J is TRBJ2-1, with 13 bases matching TRBD2. The V segment lost 5 bases and the J segment 0 bases; nucleotides outside the gene matches: 10. The CDR3 is made up of 19 amino acids. The germline CDR1 and CDR2 sequences are MNHEY and SMNVEV (reference sequence). This CDR3 is CASSLSGLAGPSSYNEQFF. CDR3 sequence (DNA): TGTGCCAGCAGTCTCTCGGGACTAGCGGGACCGAGCTCCTACAATGAGCAGTTCTTC.

The rearrangement uses TRBV28 and TRBJ2-5; 7 bases match TRBD1. V lost 4 bases and J lost 4; bases outside the gene matches: 6. CDR1 is MDHEN and CDR2 is SYDVKM in the germline V gene. The CDR3 runs to 14 residues. The CDR3 nucleotides read TGTGCCAGCAGTTCCCTGACAGGGCCAGAGACCCAGTACTTC. Translated: CASSSLTGPETQYF.

The chain recombines TRBV11-1 with TRBJ1-1; 7 bases are shared with TRBD1. CDR1 is SGHAT, CDR2 FQDESV, per germline (reference sequence). The ends lost 3 bases at V and 6 bases at J; junction bases unmatched: 13. The CDR3 consists of 16 residues. In DNA form, the CDR3 reads TGTGCCAGCAGCTTTTTATCAACAGGGGATTACGCTGAAGCTTTCTTT. Residues: CASSFLSTGDYAEAFF.

This chain joins TRBV27 and TRBJ2-7, with D possibly being TRBD1 or TRBD2 (5 bases each). Trimming removed 6 bases at V and 3 bases at J, with 15 bases between. This CDR3 region has 14 residues. CDR1 MNHEY and CDR2 SMNVEV come from the germline V gene (reference sequence). CDR3 DNA sequence: TGTGCCAGCAGCGGGGACGGCTTTAGCTACGAGCAGTACTTC. Translated, it gives CASSGDGFSYEQYF.

The rearrangement uses TRBV19 and TRBJ2-2, with a weak D call TRBD2 (5 bases). Trimming pared 4 bases from V and 2 bases from J, leaving 8 bases between. Germline values: CDR1 LNHDA, CDR2 SQIVND (reference sequence). CDR3 length equals 14 residues. The CDR3 spells CASSTGFNTGELFF. CDR3 coding DNA: TGTGCCAGTAGTACGGGATTTAACACCGGGGAGCTGTTTTTT.

The chain uses TRBV28 and TRBJ1-4, with D uncertain. The CDR3 contains 14 residues. Germline V gives CDR1 MDHEN, CDR2 SYDVKM. The V and J ends lost 9 bases and 0 bases respectively, with 11 bases between them. The DNA for the CDR3 is TGTGCCAGTATGAGCGGGACAACTAATGAAAAACTGTTTTTT. This encodes CASMSGTTNEKLFF.

The J gene is TRBJ2-3, the V gene TRBV27; TRBD2 agrees at 7 bases. V trimming: 6 bases; J trimming: 3 bases; junction bases outside the gene matches: 9. CDR3 length equals 15 residues. Germline V gives CDR1 MNHEY, CDR2 SMNVEV (reference sequence). CDR3 region: CASSQSGGGTDTQYF. The DNA of the CDR3 is TGTGCCAGCAGCCAGTCGGGGGGAGGGACAGATACGCAGTATTTT.